The T cell receptor beta chain described here comes from a study of blood T cell repertoires in COVID-19. In the original analysis: Estimation of nucleated cell counts relied on the amplification of reference gene primers. Profiling relied on immunoSEQ multiplex PCR, and the TCRdb table lists in-frame clones only, not all of them. V, J and clone size were drawn from that table, and D and trimming were deduced from the DNA. This table has around 250,000 clones, roughly 89% appearing once. V was cut by 1 base and J by 3 bases, with 7 bases left in between. Germline values: CDR1 SGHVS, CDR2 FQNEAQ. The CDR3 is 14 residues long.

V gene TRBV7-8 combines with J gene TRBJ1-3, with unresolved D. The sequencing input was peripheral blood. This TCR was sampled from a woman between 40 and 50 years old who had recovered from COVID-19. This CDR3 reads CASSLVRVGNTIYF. DNA of the CDR3: TGTGCCAGCAGCTTAGTGAGGGTTGGAAACACCATATATTTT. The full variable domain, rest sourced from reference TRBV7-8 and TRBJ1-3, is GAGVSQSPRYKVAKRGQDVALRCDPISGHVSLFWYQQALGQGPEFLTYFQNEAQLDKSGLPSDRFFAERPEGSVSTLKIQRTQQEDSAVYLCASSLVRVGNTIYFGEGSWLTVV.